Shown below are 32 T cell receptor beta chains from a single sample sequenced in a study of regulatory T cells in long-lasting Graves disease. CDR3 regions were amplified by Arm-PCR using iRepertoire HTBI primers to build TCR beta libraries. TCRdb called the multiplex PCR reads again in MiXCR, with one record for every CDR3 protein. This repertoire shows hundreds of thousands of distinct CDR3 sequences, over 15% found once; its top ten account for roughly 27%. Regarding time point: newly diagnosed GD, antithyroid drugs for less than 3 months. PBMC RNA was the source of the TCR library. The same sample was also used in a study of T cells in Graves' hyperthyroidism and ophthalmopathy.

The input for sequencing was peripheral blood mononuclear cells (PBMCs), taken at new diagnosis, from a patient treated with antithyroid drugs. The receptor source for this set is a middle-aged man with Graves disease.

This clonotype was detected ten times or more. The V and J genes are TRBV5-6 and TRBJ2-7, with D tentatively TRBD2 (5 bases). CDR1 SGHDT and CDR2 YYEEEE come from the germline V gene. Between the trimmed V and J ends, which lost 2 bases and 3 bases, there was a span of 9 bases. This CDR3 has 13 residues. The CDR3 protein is CASSFREGYEQYF. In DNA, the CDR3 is TGTGCCAGCAGCTTTCGGGAAGGCTACGAGCAGTACTTC. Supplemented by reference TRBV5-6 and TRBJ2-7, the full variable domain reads DAGVTQSPTHLIKTRGQQVTLRCSPKSGHDTVSWYQQALGQGPQFIFQYYEEEERQRGNFPDRFSGHQFPNYSSELNVNALLLGDSALYLCASSFREGYEQYFGPGTRLTVT.

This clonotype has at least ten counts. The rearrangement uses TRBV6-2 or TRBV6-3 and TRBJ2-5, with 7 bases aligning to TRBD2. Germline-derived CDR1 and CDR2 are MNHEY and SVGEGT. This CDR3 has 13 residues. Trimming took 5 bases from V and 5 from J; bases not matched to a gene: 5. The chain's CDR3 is CASSGGGWETQYF. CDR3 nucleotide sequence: TGTGCCAGCAGTGGGGGGGGTTGGGAGACCCAGTACTTC.

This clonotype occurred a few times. CDR3 DNA: TGTGCCAGCAGCCAAGGGGCAGGGGGAGGCATCTACGAGCAGTACTTC. Translating gives CASSQGAGGGIYEQYF. The rearrangement joins TRBV3-1 to TRBJ2-7; D possibly corresponds to TRBD1 (7 bases). The CDR3 is 16 amino acids. Germline V gene sequence: CDR1 LGHDT, CDR2 YNNKEL (reference sequence). V lost 1 base to trimming and J lost 3 bases, with 16 bases between them.

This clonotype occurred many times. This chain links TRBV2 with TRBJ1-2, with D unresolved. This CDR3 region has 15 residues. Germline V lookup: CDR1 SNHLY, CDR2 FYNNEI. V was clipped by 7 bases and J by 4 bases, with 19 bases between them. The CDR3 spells CASNDWGVGGYGYTF. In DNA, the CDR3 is TGTGCCAGCAACGATTGGGGAGTAGGTGGCTATGGCTACACCTTC.

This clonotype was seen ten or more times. The CDR3 is CSAPYRDGPNYGYTF. The CDR3 region has the DNA TGCAGTGCCCCTTATAGGGACGGTCCTAACTATGGCTACACCTTC. V usage is TRBV20-1 and J usage is TRBJ1-2, with D maybe TRBD1 (5 bases). Trimming cost V 6 bases and J 0 bases, with 17 bases left between them. This CDR3 region has 15 residues. Per the germline V gene, CDR1 is DFQATT and CDR2 is SNEGSKA (reference sequence).

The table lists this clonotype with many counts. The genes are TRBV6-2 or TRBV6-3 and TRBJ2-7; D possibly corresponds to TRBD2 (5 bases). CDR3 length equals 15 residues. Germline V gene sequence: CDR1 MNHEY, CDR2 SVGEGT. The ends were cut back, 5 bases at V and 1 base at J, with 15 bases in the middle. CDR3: CASSGRTRPSYEQYF. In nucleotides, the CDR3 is TGTGCCAGCAGTGGCAGGACTCGCCCATCCTACGAGCAGTACTTC.

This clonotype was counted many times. In DNA form, the CDR3 reads TGTGCCAGCAGTGAAGGGGGACAGGGTAGTGAAAAACTGTTTTTT. This encodes CASSEGGQGSEKLFF. This chain links TRBV6-1 with TRBJ1-4; TRBD1 aligns across 9 bases. Germline V gives CDR1 MNHNS, CDR2 SASEGT. The V and J ends lost 1 base and 7 bases, in that order; junction bases with no gene match: 4. This CDR3 is 15 amino acids long.

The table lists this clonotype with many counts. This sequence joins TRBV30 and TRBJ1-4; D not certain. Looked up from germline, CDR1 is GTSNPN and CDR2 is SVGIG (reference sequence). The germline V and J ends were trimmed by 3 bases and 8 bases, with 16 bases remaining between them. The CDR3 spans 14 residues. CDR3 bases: TGTGCCTGGAGGGCCGCCGCTGGAGTCGAAAAACTGTTTTTT. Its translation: CAWRAAAGVEKLFF.

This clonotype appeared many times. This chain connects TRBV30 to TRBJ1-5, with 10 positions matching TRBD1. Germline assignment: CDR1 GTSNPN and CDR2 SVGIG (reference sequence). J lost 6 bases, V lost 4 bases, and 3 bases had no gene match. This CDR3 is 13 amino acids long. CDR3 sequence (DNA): TGTGCCTGGACTGGACAGGGGGGTCAGCCCCAGCATTTT. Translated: CAWTGQGGQPQHF.

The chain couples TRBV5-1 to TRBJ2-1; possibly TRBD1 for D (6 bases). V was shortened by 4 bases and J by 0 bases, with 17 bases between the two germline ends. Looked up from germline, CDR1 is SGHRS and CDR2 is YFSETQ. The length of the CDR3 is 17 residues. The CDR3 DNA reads TGCGCCAGCAGCGAAAGGACAGTGATGAGCTCCTACAATGAGCAGTTCTTC. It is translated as CASSERTVMSSYNEQFF.

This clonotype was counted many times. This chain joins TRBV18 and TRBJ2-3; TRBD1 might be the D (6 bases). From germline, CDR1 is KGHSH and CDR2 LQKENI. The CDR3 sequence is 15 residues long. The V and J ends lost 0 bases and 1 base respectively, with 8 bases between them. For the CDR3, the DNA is TGTGCCAGCTCACCACCGACAGGACGCACAGATACGCAGTATTTT. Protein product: CASSPPTGRTDTQYF.

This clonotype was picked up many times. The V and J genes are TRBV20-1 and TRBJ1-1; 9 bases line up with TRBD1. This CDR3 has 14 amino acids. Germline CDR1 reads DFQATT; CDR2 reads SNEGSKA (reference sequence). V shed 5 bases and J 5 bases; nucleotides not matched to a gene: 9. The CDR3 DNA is TGCAGTGCTCAACACAGGGGGCGCAGGACTGAAGCTTTCTTT. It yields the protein CSAQHRGRRTEAFF.

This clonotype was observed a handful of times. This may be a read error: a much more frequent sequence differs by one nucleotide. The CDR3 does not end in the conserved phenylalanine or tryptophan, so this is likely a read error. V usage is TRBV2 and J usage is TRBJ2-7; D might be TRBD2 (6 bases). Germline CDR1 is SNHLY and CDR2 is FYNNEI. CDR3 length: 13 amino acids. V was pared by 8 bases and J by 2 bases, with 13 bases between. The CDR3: CASGGTAAYEQYL. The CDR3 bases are TGTGCCAGCGGAGGGACGGCCGCCTACGAGCAGTACCTC.

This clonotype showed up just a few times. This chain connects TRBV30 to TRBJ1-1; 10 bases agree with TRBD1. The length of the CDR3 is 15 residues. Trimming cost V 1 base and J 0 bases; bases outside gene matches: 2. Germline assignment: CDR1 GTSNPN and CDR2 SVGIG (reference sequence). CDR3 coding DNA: TGTGCCTGGAGTGGGACAGGGGGAATGAACACTGAAGCTTTCTTT. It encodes CAWSGTGGMNTEAFF. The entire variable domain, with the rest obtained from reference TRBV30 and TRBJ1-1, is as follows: SQTIHQWPATLVQPVGSPLSLECTVEGTSNPNLYWYRQAAGRGLQLLFYSVGIGQISSEVPQNLSASRPQDRQFILSSKKLLLSDSGFYLCAWSGTGGMNTEAFFGQGTRLTVV.

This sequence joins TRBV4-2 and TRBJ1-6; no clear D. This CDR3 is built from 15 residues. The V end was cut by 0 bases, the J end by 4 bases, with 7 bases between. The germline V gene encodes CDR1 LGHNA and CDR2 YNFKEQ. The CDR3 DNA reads TGTGCCAGCAGCCAAGAACCGTATTATAATTCACCCCTCCACTTT. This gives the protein CASSQEPYYNSPLHF.

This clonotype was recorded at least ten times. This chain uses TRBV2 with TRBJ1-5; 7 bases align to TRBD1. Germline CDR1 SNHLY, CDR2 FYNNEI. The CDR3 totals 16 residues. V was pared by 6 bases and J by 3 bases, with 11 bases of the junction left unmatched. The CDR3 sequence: CASSAHLGTVNQPQHF. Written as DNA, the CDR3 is TGTGCCAGCAGCGCCCACCTGGGGACAGTCAATCAGCCCCAGCATTTT.

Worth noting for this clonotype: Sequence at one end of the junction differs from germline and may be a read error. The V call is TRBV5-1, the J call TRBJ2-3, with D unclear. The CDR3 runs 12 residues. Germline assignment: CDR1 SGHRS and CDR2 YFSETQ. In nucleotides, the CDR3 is TGCGCCAGCAGCTTGTTGGCCGATACGCGGTATTTT. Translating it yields CASSLLADTRYF.

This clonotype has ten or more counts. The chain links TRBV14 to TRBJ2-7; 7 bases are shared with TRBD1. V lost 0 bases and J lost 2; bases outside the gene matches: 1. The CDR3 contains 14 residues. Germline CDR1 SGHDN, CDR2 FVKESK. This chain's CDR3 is CASSQEDRAYEQYF. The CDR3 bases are TGTGCCAGCAGCCAAGAAGACAGGGCCTACGAGCAGTACTTC.

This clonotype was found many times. The DNA of the CDR3 is TGTGCCAGCAGCTTACGGGGAACGCTAGACAATGAGCAGTTCTTC. It encodes CASSLRGTLDNEQFF. V is TRBV7-2 and J is TRBJ2-1, with a weak D call TRBD2 (5 bases). V lost 2 bases, J lost 5 bases, and 13 bases lay in between. CDR3 size: 15 residues. Germline assignment: CDR1 SGHTA and CDR2 FQGNSA.

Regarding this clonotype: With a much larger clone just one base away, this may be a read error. CDR3 sequence (DNA): TGTGCCAGCAGTTATCTCGCGGCCGGACAGGGGGCTGGGGAGCAGTACTTC. Its protein is CASSYLAAGQGAGEQYF. This chain connects TRBV6-9 to TRBJ2-7; TRBD1 aligns across 11 bases. The CDR3 covers 17 residues. CDR1 MNHGY and CDR2 SVAAGI come from the germline V gene. Unmatched junction bases numbered 13, after V lost 2 bases and J lost 7 bases.

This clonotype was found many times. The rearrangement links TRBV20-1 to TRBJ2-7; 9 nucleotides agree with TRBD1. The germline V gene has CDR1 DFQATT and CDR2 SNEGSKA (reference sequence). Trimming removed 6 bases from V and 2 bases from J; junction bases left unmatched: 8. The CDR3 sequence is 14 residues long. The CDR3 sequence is CSAQQGQGTYEQYF. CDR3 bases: TGCAGTGCCCAGCAAGGACAGGGGACCTACGAGCAGTACTTC.

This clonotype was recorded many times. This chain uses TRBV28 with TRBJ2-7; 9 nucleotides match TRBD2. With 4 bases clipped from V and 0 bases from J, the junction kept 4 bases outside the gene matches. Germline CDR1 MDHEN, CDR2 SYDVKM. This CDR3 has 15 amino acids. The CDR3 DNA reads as TGTGCCAGCAGTTCCCCGGGACTAGCCTCCTACGAGCAGTACTTC. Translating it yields CASSSPGLASYEQYF.

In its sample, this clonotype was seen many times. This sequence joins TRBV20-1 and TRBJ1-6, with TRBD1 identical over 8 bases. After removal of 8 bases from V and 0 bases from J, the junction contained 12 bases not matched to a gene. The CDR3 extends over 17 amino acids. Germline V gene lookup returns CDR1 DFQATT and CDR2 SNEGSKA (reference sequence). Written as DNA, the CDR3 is TGCAGTCCCCGGGACAGGCGTTTAAGCTCCTATAATTCACCCCTCCACTTT. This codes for CSPRDRRLSSYNSPLHF.

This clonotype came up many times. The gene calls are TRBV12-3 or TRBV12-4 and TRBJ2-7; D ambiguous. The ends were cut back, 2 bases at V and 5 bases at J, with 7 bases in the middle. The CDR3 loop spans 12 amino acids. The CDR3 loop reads CASSLRRHEQYF. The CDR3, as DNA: TGTGCCAGCAGTTTAAGGCGCCACGAGCAGTACTTC.

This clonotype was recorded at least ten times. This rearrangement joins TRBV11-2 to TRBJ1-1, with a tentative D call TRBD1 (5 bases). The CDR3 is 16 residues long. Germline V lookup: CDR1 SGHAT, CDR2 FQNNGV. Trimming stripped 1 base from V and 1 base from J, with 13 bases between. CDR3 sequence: CASSLVATGPNTEAFF. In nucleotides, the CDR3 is TGTGCCAGCAGCTTAGTGGCCACGGGGCCGAACACTGAAGCTTTCTTT.

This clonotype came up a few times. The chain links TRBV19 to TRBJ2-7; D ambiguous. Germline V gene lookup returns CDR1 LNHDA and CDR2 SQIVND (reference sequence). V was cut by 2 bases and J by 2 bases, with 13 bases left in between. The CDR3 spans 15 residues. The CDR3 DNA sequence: TGTGCCAGTAGTATATCCCCGAGCAGAGCCTACGAGCAGTACTTC. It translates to CASSISPSRAYEQYF.

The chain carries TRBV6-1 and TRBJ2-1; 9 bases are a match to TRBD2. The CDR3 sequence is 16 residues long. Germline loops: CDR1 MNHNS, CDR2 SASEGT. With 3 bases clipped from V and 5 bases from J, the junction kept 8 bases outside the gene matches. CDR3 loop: CASSELGRGGNNEQFF. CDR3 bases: TGTGCCAGCAGTGAGCTGGGGCGGGGGGGTAACAATGAGCAGTTCTTC.

The CDR3 DNA follows: TGTGCCATCAGAGCCCAGGGGGCAGTCCAAGAGACCCAGTACTTC. Protein: CAIRAQGAVQETQYF. The J gene is TRBJ2-7, the V gene TRBV10-3, with TRBD1 matching over 8 bases. Judging by the DNA end, TRBJ2-5 fits better; the J call may be wrong. CDR1 is ENHRY and CDR2 is SYGVKD in the germline V gene. There are 15 residues in the CDR3.

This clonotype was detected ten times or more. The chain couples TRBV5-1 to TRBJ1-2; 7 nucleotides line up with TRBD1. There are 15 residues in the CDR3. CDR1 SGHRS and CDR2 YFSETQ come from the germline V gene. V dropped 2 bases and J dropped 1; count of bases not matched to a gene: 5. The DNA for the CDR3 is TGCGCCAGCAGCTTAGGGACAGCCGTTAACTATGGCTACACCTTC. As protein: CASSLGTAVNYGYTF.

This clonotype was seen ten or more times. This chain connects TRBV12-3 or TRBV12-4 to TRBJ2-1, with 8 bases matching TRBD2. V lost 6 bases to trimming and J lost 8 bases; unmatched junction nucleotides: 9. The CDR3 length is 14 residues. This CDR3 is CASRAGTSFYEQFF. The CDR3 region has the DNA TGTGCCAGCAGAGCCGGGACTAGTTTCTATGAGCAGTTCTTC.

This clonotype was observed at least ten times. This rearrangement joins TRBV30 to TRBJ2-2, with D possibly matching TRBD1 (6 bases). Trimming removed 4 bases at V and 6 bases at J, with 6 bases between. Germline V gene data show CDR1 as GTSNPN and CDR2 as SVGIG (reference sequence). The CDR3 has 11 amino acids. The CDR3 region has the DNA TGTGCCTGGAACAGGGCCGGGGAGCTGTTTTTT. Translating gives CAWNRAGELFF.

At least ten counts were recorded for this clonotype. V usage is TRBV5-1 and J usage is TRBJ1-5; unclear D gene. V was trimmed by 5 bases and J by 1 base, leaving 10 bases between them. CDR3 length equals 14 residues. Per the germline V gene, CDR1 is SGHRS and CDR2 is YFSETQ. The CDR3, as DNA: TGCGCCAGCAGTGCTACACCGAGCAATCAGCCCCAGCATTTT. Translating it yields CASSATPSNQPQHF.